The sequence of this T cell receptor (beta chain) was determined in a study of T cell responses to AZD1222 COVID-19 vaccine (dated by TCRdb to about 2021). Some background on the complete study: AZD1222 recipients with second doses at about 4 weeks or about 12 weeks were pooled, because spike-specific TCR depth and breadth did not differ between schedules. A total of 233 trial participants underwent TCR sequencing, of whom approximately 210 received two doses of AZD1222 and approximately 25 received two doses of the MenACWY control vaccine. Enrollment into the trials was organized by age into subgroups of 18-55, 56-69 and 70-plus years, and those subgroups contained roughly 150, 30 and 60 TCR-sequenced participants, respectively.

This clone was seen only once. The clone's antigen remains unknown. The record has no base qualities; no much larger clone is one base away. Overall study outcomes, separate from this receptor: Epitopes outside the regions mutated in the B.1.351 and B.1.1.7 variants were reportedly recognized by nearly half of the unique spike-specific TCRs. The whole spike protein was spanned by vaccine-associated CD4 TCRs, and dominant responses were seen in regions 160-218 and 743-854. Because no samples from the day 14 peak response were available, repertoires could be characterized only after the peak T cell response. Participants were mostly white British and included more females than males, and it was suggested by the authors that clonal diversity may have been underestimated. Only five to seven AZD1222 recipients were SARS-CoV-2 seropositive at baseline, limiting conclusions about previously exposed vaccinees. The 56-69-year group was small, and its depth increase did not reach significance, likely because of low power. After two AZD1222 doses, spike-specific TCR breadth and depth were significantly higher than at day 0 and than in MenACWY recipients.

The time point label for this specimen denotes: baseline before first vaccination. Samples from vaccinated people were obtained from the UK trials COV001 and COV002, which included a single-blind randomized controlled phase 2/3 trial of AZD1222 (ChAdOx1 nCoV-19) in healthy adults. For TCRbeta chain sequencing, PBMC samples were collected from trial participants at day 0 and at day 28 after the second dose. The CDR3 regions of human TCRbeta chains were analyzed by immunosequencing. On the study's bioinformatics: TCRs in the repertoires were compared against a reference library of SARS-CoV-2-specific TCRs that had been generated with the MIRA antigen-specificity platform. Breadth was defined as the fraction of unique TCRs that were SARS-CoV-2-associated, and depth was defined as the fraction of total T cells that were SARS-CoV-2-associated. Using the MIRA data, each spike-specific TCR was mapped to the spike region that the TCR reacts to and placed in a CD4 or CD8 class. Log10-transformed breadth and depth values were compared by one-way ANOVA with Sidak's multiple comparisons tests. TCRdb took over this immuneACCESS table, retaining in-frame rearrangements with V and J assigned. Such tables are incomplete; in checked studies, under half of the missing clones stem from an unresolved V gene, and the remainder is unexplained. V, J and clone size reflect that table, while D and trimming were determined from the DNA. The sample profile shows 180,000 or so clones; less than 95% of them were found once. The biggest ten clones account for 0.64% of the sample.

The source is an adult in good health. Sequencing used peripheral blood, obtained on day 0 of AZD1222 vaccination.

The CDR3 region reads CASSQDRPAGGEKLFF. The nucleotide sequence reads as follows: TGTGCCAGCAGCCAAGATAGGCCGGCCGGCGGTGAAAAACTGTTTTTT. The chain joins TRBV3-1 (or the pseudogene TRBV3-2) to TRBJ1-4; the D gene cannot be named for sure. The germline V gene (reference sequence) specifies LGHDT as CDR1 and YNNKEL as CDR2. The junction shows trimming of 0 bases on V and 7 bases on J, plus 15 bases between the germline ends. Spanning cysteine to phenylalanine, the CDR3 consists of 16 amino acids. The only DNA kept is the CDR3, 48 bases in frame from the first base.